These 28 T cell receptor beta chains came from one sample sequenced in a study of cytomegalovirus exposure and HLA in healthy donors. The protocol was immunoSEQ multiplex PCR, while the TCRdb copy is restricted to in-frame clones and leaves out a portion. Here the sample spans approximately 110,000 clones, 94% being singletons. The sample taken for sequencing was PBMCs. The receptors derive from a woman under 30 in good health and CMV-seronegative.

This rearrangement joins TRBV5-6 to TRBJ2-2; D gene ambiguous. CDR1 is SGHDT, CDR2 YYEEEE, per germline. V was clipped by 5 bases and J by 1 base, with 6 bases between them. This CDR3 has 13 amino acids. As DNA, the CDR3 is TGTGCCAGCAGTCACATGAACACCGGGGAGCTGTTTTTT. Translation gives CASSHMNTGELFF.

This CDR3 reads CASSLPDSNEKLFF. The DNA for the CDR3 is TGTGCCAGCAGTCTGCCAGACAGTAATGAAAAACTGTTTTTT. The rearrangement links TRBV5-5 to TRBJ1-4; the D gene is possibly TRBD1 (5 bases). CDR1 and CDR2 (germline): SGHKS, YYEKEE (reference sequence). Trimming removed 5 bases at V and 4 bases at J, with 12 bases between. This CDR3 has 14 residues. Together with reference TRBV5-5 and TRBJ1-4, the CDR3 gives the full variable domain: DAGVTQSPTHLIKTRGQQVTLRCSPISGHKSVSWYQQVLGQGPQFIFQYYEKEERGRGNFPDRFSARQFPNYSSELNVNALLLGDSALYLCASSLPDSNEKLFFGSGTQLSVL.

This chain connects TRBV30 to TRBJ2-6; 8 bases match TRBD1. After removal of 5 bases from V and 0 bases from J, the junction contained 12 bases not matched to a gene. Per the germline V gene, CDR1 is GTSNPN and CDR2 is SVGIG (reference sequence). CDR3 size: 18 residues. CDR3 sequence: CAWRAGTGLSSGANVLTF. The CDR3 DNA reads as TGTGCCTGGCGTGCCGGGACAGGTCTTTCCTCTGGGGCCAACGTCCTGACTTTC.

This clone was counted only a few times. The chain recombines TRBV6-6 with TRBJ1-1; 9 positions match TRBD1. The trim removed 6 bases at V and 3 bases at J, leaving 8 bases unmatched. CDR3 length equals 15 residues. Looked up from germline, CDR1 is MNHNY and CDR2 is SVGAGI (reference sequence). The CDR3 nucleotides are TGTGCCAGCAGGCTGATACAGGGGGCGGACACTGAAGCTTTCTTT. Protein product: CASRLIQGADTEAFF.

The chain carries TRBV27 and TRBJ2-7; 7 bases fit TRBD2. V gave up 3 bases and J gave up 0 bases; unmatched junction bases: 5. The CDR3 is 15 amino acids. Germline loops: CDR1 MNHEY, CDR2 SMNVEV (reference sequence). The CDR3 loop is CASSFAGVSSYEQYF. The DNA for the CDR3 is TGTGCCAGCAGTTTTGCGGGAGTATCCTCCTACGAGCAGTACTTC.

The chain links TRBV19 to TRBJ1-3; the D gene is possibly TRBD1 (6 bases). V lost 2 bases and J 4 bases, leaving 12 bases between the germline ends. The germline V gene encodes CDR1 LNHDA and CDR2 SQIVND (reference sequence). The CDR3 is 15 residues long. CDR3 amino acids: CASSINRAVGNTIYF. The CDR3 DNA reads TGTGCCAGTAGTATAAACAGGGCCGTCGGAAACACCATATATTTT.

The rearrangement joins TRBV4-1 to TRBJ1-5; 7 positions agree with TRBD1. Germline CDR1 and CDR2: MGHRA and YSYEKL. V was pared by 6 bases and J by 7 bases, with 6 bases of the junction left unmatched. This CDR3 is built from 13 residues. The CDR3 is CASSMTGQQPQHF. In DNA, the CDR3 is TGCGCCAGCAGTATGACAGGGCAACAGCCCCAGCATTTT.

This chain links TRBV5-1 with TRBJ2-2, with D tentatively TRBD1 (5 bases). This CDR3 is 17 amino acids long. Trimming cost V 0 bases and J 3 bases, with 15 bases left between them. CDR1 is SGHRS and CDR2 is YFSETQ in the germline V gene. The DNA for the CDR3 is TGCGCCAGCAGCTTGGGATCTCCCAGGGTGGACACCGGGGAGCTGTTTTTT. Encoded protein: CASSLGSPRVDTGELFF.

J is TRBJ1-1 and V is TRBV5-1; D remains ambiguous. Per germline, CDR1 SGHRS and CDR2 YFSETQ. The CDR3 consists of 15 residues. V was shortened by 2 bases and J by 6 bases, with 17 bases between the two germline ends. The DNA for the CDR3 is TGCGCCAGCAGCTTTGACTGGTCCGTTGGCGCTGAAGCTTTCTTT. Translating gives CASSFDWSVGAEAFF.

The genes are TRBV5-1 and TRBJ1-4; 7 bases fit TRBD1. Germline trimming cut 4 bases from V and 0 bases from J; bases unmatched to any gene: 9. CDR1 is SGHRS, CDR2 YFSETQ, per germline. The CDR3 has 17 residues. CDR3 nucleotides: TGCGCCAGCAGCCAATCGACAGGGACCGCAACTAATGAAAAACTGTTTTTT. Translating it yields CASSQSTGTATNEKLFF.

The chain couples TRBV6-6 to TRBJ1-1; D remains ambiguous. Looked up from germline, CDR1 is MNHNY and CDR2 is SVGAGI (reference sequence). Trimming stripped 3 bases from V and 4 bases from J, with 12 bases between. This CDR3 contains 14 residues. The CDR3 spells CASSYRRGSTEAFF. In DNA form, the CDR3 reads TGTGCCAGCAGTTATCGACGGGGAAGCACTGAAGCTTTCTTT.

The chain couples TRBV2 to TRBJ2-4, with D hard to call. The CDR3 loop spans 12 amino acids. V lost 9 bases and J lost 1, with 7 bases in between. Germline V gives CDR1 SNHLY, CDR2 FYNNEI. CDR3 region: CASGKAKNIQYF. For the CDR3, the DNA is TGTGCCAGTGGCAAGGCCAAAAACATTCAGTACTTC.

DNA of the CDR3: TGTGCCGAAATAACAGGGGGCAAGAACTATGGCTACACCTTC. It yields the protein CAEITGGKNYGYTF. This chain uses TRBV30 with TRBJ1-2; 9 bases agree with TRBD1. Germline CDR1 and CDR2: GTSNPN and SVGIG (reference sequence). The CDR3 spans 14 residues. J was trimmed by 2 bases and V by 8 bases; bases with no gene match: 9.

V gene TRBV27 combines with J gene TRBJ1-1; D is possibly TRBD1 (5 bases). Between the trimmed V and J ends, which lost 6 bases and 6 bases, there was a span of 14 bases. Germline-derived CDR1 and CDR2 are MNHEY and SMNVEV (reference sequence). This CDR3 is built from 13 residues. DNA for the CDR3: TGTGCCAGCAGACCCGCAGGGTGGCCTGAAGCTTTCTTT. This encodes CASRPAGWPEAFF.

CDR3 sequence: CASSTTGFSPLHF. Here the CDR3 DNA reads TGTGCCAGCAGCACTACAGGGTTTTCACCCCTCCACTTT. The genes are TRBV2 and TRBJ1-6; a possible D gene is TRBD1 (6 bases). There are 13 residues in the CDR3. CDR1 is SNHLY, CDR2 FYNNEI, per germline. Trimming took off 6 bases at V and 9 bases at J, with 12 bases between the two ends.

The chain has TRBV5-4 and TRBJ2-3, with 7 bases aligning to TRBD1. CDR1 is SGHNT, CDR2 YYREEE, per germline (reference sequence). The CDR3 loop spans 15 amino acids. The junction had 6 bases not matched to a gene; V was cut back by 3 bases and J by 2 bases. The CDR3 coding sequence is TGTGCCAGCAGCTCCCGGGACAGCTCCACAGATACGCAGTATTTT. This sequence encodes CASSSRDSSTDTQYF.

This chain links TRBV7-9 with TRBJ1-1; D possibly corresponds to TRBD1 (5 bases). Trimming shortened V by 6 bases and J by 0 bases, and 23 bases separated the two germline ends. Germline CDR1 is SEHNR and CDR2 is FQNEAQ (reference sequence). CDR3 length: 18 residues. The CDR3 region has the DNA TGTGCCAGCAGTACCTTAGACAGCACGCGGGGTGTGAACACTGAAGCTTTCTTT. Amino acid sequence: CASSTLDSTRGVNTEAFF.

The rearrangement uses TRBV2 and TRBJ1-4; TRBD1 matches at 9 bases. Unmatched junction bases numbered 10, after V lost 4 bases and J lost 10 bases. Germline V gives CDR1 SNHLY, CDR2 FYNNEI. This CDR3 is built from 15 residues. The CDR3 DNA follows: TGTGCCAGCAGTGGTACAGGGGGCGCGCTCCCAAAACTGTTTTTT. This translates into CASSGTGGALPKLFF.

This clone has only one observation. This rearrangement joins TRBV7-2 to TRBJ1-4, with 8 bases fitting TRBD1. Germline CDR1 SGHTA, CDR2 FQGNSA. Trimming cost V 2 bases and J 8 bases; bases outside gene matches: 13. The CDR3 sequence is 17 residues long. The CDR3 bases are TGTGCCAGCAGCTTACAGTCAGGGGGCTTGTTTGGAGAAAAACTGTTTTTT. Translation: CASSLQSGGLFGEKLFF.

The gene calls are TRBV30 and TRBJ2-7, with a possible D match to TRBD2 (5 bases). Germline CDR1 reads GTSNPN; CDR2 reads SVGIG (reference sequence). CDR3 length: 14 amino acids. Trimming removed 1 base at V and 2 bases at J, with 12 bases between. CDR3 protein: CAWSAGTLPYEQYF. The CDR3, as DNA: TGTGCCTGGAGTGCGGGAACCCTTCCCTACGAGCAGTACTTC. The whole variable domain, filled in from reference TRBV30 and TRBJ2-7, reads SQTIHQWPATLVQPVGSPLSLECTVEGTSNPNLYWYRQAAGRGLQLLFYSVGIGQISSEVPQNLSASRPQDRQFILSSKKLLLSDSGFYLCAWSAGTLPYEQYFGPGTRLTVT.

This clone was detected only once. The gene calls are TRBV7-9 and TRBJ1-3; the match to TRBD1 covers 7 bases. V shed 4 bases, J shed 3 bases, and the junction held 12 bases outside the gene matches. CDR3 length: 17 residues. The germline CDR1 and CDR2 sequences are SEHNR and FQNEAQ (reference sequence). The CDR3 sequence is CASSSVKDRPFGNTIYF. CDR3 in DNA: TGTGCCAGCAGCTCCGTTAAGGACAGGCCTTTTGGAAACACCATATATTTT.

The chain links TRBV4-2 to TRBJ2-1; 10 positions agree with TRBD2. With 3 bases clipped from V and 3 bases from J, the junction kept 2 bases outside the gene matches. CDR1 is LGHNA, CDR2 YNFKEQ, per germline. The CDR3 totals 15 residues. Here the CDR3 DNA reads TGTGCCAGCAGCCAGGCTAGCGGGAGCTACAATGAGCAGTTCTTC. Protein sequence: CASSQASGSYNEQFF.

The V gene is TRBV5-1, the J gene TRBJ2-1, with TRBD2 matching 11 bases. Germline V gives CDR1 SGHRS, CDR2 YFSETQ. V lost 1 base, J lost 6 bases, and 12 bases stayed unmatched. The CDR3 runs 18 residues. CDR3 nucleotides: TGCGCCAGCAGCTTGACTAGCGGGAGTTATACCCAGGGCAATGAGCAGTTCTTC. Translation: CASSLTSGSYTQGNEQFF.

This clone was found once. The chain recombines TRBV9 with TRBJ2-3; unclear D gene. The V and J ends lost 0 bases and 2 bases respectively, with 4 bases between them. CDR3 length: 13 amino acids. CDR1 SGDLS and CDR2 YYNGEE come from the germline V gene. The CDR3 DNA reads TGTGCCAGCAGCGTAGGGGCCACAGATACGCAGTATTTT. This codes for CASSVGATDTQYF.

This chain links TRBV9 with TRBJ1-5; 7 bases map to TRBD1. CDR3 length: 14 amino acids. Unmatched junction bases numbered 3, after V lost 4 bases and J lost 2 bases. Germline CDR1 SGDLS, CDR2 YYNGEE. The DNA for the CDR3 is TGTGCCAGCAGCCTCGGGACAGGCAATCAGCCCCAGCATTTT. It codes for CASSLGTGNQPQHF.

CDR3 sequence reads: CASSFASSSYNEQFF. For the CDR3, the DNA is TGTGCCAGCAGCTTCGCGTCAAGCTCCTACAATGAGCAGTTCTTC. The genes are TRBV7-3 and TRBJ2-1; the D is unclear. Between the trimmed V and J ends, which lost 3 bases and 0 bases, there was a span of 9 bases. This CDR3 contains 15 residues. Germline CDR1 reads SGHTA; CDR2 reads FQGTGA.

The chain joins TRBV5-5 to TRBJ1-6; 9 bases are a match to TRBD1. V trimming: 4 bases; J trimming: 2 bases; junction bases outside the gene matches: 10. The CDR3 sequence is 18 residues long. Germline CDR1 SGHKS, CDR2 YYEKEE (reference sequence). The CDR3 DNA reads TGTGCCAGCAGCCAGGTGGGACAGGGTAGTCCCTATAATTCACCCCTCCACTTT. The encoded protein is CASSQVGQGSPYNSPLHF.

The V gene is TRBV30, the J gene TRBJ2-3; 7 nucleotides match TRBD1. The CDR3 has 13 amino acids. Per the germline V gene, CDR1 is GTSNPN and CDR2 is SVGIG (reference sequence). The J segment lost 10 bases and the V segment lost 2 bases, leaving 9 bases of the junction unmatched. CDR3 loop: CAWSPYYRGAQYF. As DNA, the CDR3 is TGTGCCTGGAGTCCTTATTACAGGGGTGCGCAGTATTTT.